The sequence of this T cell receptor (beta chain) was determined in a study of CD8+CD57+ T cells in acquired aplastic anemia. Overall study context: Mean yield of DNA from sorted CD4+ and CD8+ cells was approximately 3 ug.

Study-level points and caveats: Patients and controls had in common 25 to 35 CD8+ CDR3 sequences.

Trimming took off 2 bases at V and 5 bases at J, with 7 bases between the two ends. CDR1 SGHRS and CDR2 YFSETQ come from the germline V gene. The CDR3 is 13 amino acids. Genomic DNA, serving as template, underwent TCR beta VDJ and CDR3 profiling. One entry per CDR3 protein results from TCRdb running MiXCR on the reads. The table includes about 240,000 distinct CDR3 sequences, around half detected once. Patients selected for sequencing had displayed CD8+CD57+ cell expansion by flow cytometry. This clonotype was counted ten times or more. The antigen remains unidentified. The clonotype originates from a human donor with aplastic anemia. The sample was sorted CD4+, CD8+, or CD8+CD57+ T cells (not recorded which) from PBMCs. This chain joins TRBV5-1 and TRBJ2-2; no firm D call. The CDR3 coding sequence is TGCGCCAGCAGCTTTGAGAGGACCGGGGAGCTGTTTTTT. Protein product: CASSFERTGELFF.